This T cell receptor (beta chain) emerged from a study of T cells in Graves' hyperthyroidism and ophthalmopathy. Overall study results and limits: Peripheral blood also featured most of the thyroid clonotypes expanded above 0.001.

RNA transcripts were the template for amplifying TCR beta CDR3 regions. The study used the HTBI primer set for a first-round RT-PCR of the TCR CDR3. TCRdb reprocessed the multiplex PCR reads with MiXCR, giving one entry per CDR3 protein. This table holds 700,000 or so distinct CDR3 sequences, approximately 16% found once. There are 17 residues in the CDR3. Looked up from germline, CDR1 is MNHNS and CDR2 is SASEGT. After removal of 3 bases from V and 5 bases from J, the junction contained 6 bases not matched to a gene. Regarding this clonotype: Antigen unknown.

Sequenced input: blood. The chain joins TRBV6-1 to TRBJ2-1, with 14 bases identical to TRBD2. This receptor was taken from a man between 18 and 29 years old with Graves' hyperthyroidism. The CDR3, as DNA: TGTGCCAGCAGTGAGCCCGGACTAGCGGGAGGAGACAATGAGCAGTTCTTC. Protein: CASSEPGLAGGDNEQFF.